The T cell receptor beta chain described here comes from a study of T cell changes during pregnancy in multiple sclerosis. Measured with immunoSEQ multiplex PCR; TCRdb has only the in-frame clones, and not every one. The table records 75,000 to 95,000 clones, around 93% of them present only once. The V gene lost 8 bases and the J gene lost 4 bases, with 9 bases spanning the gap. Germline CDR1 is MDHEN and CDR2 is SYDVKM. The CDR3 runs to 12 residues. The chain uses TRBV28 and TRBJ1-3; D call uncertain. The clonotype was recovered from a female donor with multiple sclerosis, enrolled in a pregnancy study. The sample consisted of peripheral blood, taken before pregnancy. CDR3 loop: CASEGGGNTIYF. The CDR3 DNA reads as TGTGCCAGCGAGGGTGGCGGAAACACCATATATTTT.